These 14 T cell receptor beta chains were all obtained from the same sample, sequenced in a study of brain T cells in children with intractable seizures. Sequencing was limited to surgery cases with top T cell transcript signatures in brain tissue. TCRdb's copy holds only in-frame clones and misses some; the assay was immunoSEQ multiplex PCR. The data show about 8,000 clones, roughly 73% seen once. The sequencing used resected brain tissue, collected at surgery. These receptors were obtained from a boy under two years old with tuberous sclerosis and intractable seizures.

The CDR3 nucleotides are TGTGCCAGCAGCCCGTCCCCCCGCCACGAGCAGTACTTC. It specifies CASSPSPRHEQYF. The chain recombines TRBV7-3 with TRBJ2-7; no firm D call. In germline, CDR1 is SGHTA, CDR2 FQGTGA. The V end was cut by 5 bases, the J end by 5 bases, with 13 bases between. The CDR3 is 13 residues long.

The chain carries TRBV7-9 and TRBJ1-3; D not resolved. CDR3 length equals 11 residues. The germline gives CDR1 SEHNR, CDR2 FQNEAQ (reference sequence). Trimming stripped 6 bases from V and 3 bases from J, with 3 bases between. The CDR3 DNA reads TGTGCCAGCAGAGGTGGAAACACCATATATTTT. Protein: CASRGGNTIYF. Full variable domain (rest looked up from reference TRBV7-9 and TRBJ1-3): DTGVSQNPRHKITKRGQNVTFRCDPISEHNRLYWYRQTLGQGPEFLTYFQNEAQLEKSRLLSDRFSAERPKGSFSTLEIQRTEQGDSAMYLCASRGGNTIYFGEGSWLTVV.

The chain has TRBV18 and TRBJ2-1, with D possibly TRBD1 on 6 matching bases. Trimming pared 6 bases from V and 3 bases from J, leaving 12 bases between. Germline loops: CDR1 KGHSH, CDR2 LQKENI. This CDR3 comprises 14 residues. CDR3 in amino acids: CASSRDNRYNEQFF. The CDR3 DNA reads TGTGCCAGCTCCCGGGACAACCGCTACAATGAGCAGTTCTTC.

This clone was recorded once. This chain connects TRBV7-8 to TRBJ2-5; TRBD1 agrees at 10 bases. The germline gives CDR1 SGHVS, CDR2 FQNEAQ. This CDR3 has 15 residues. V gave up 6 bases and J gave up 1 base; unmatched junction bases: 5. The CDR3, as DNA: TGTGCCAGCAGAACCGGGACAGGGGTCCAAGAGACCCAGTACTTC. This translates into CASRTGTGVQETQYF. Together with reference TRBV7-8 and TRBJ2-5, the CDR3 gives the full variable domain: GAGVSQSPRYKVAKRGQDVALRCDPISGHVSLFWYQQALGQGPEFLTYFQNEAQLDKSGLPSDRFFAERPEGSVSTLKIQRTQQEDSAVYLCASRTGTGVQETQYFGPGTRLLVL.

The chain links TRBV5-6 to TRBJ1-1, with D possibly matching TRBD1 (5 bases). Germline CDR1 SGHDT, CDR2 YYEEEE. This CDR3 spans 13 amino acids. V lost 4 bases to trimming and J lost 11 bases, with 18 bases between them. CDR3 nucleotide sequence: TGTGCCAGCAGCCGGGGGACTTTGGGTGAGGCTTTCTTT. Amino acids: CASSRGTLGEAFF.

V usage is TRBV5-1 and J usage is TRBJ1-4, with 10 bases identical to TRBD1. CDR3 size: 16 residues. Germline trimming cut 2 bases from V and 7 bases from J; bases unmatched to any gene: 8. Looked up from germline, CDR1 is SGHRS and CDR2 is YFSETQ. This CDR3 reads CASSLTPDRGREKLFF. CDR3 coding DNA: TGCGCCAGCAGCTTAACCCCAGACAGGGGGCGTGAAAAACTGTTTTTT.

By share, this clone counts as medium-sized (0.01 to 0.1%). The chain links TRBV6-6 to TRBJ1-2; D unclear. Trimming stripped 6 bases from V and 13 bases from J, with 15 bases between. CDR1 is MNHNY and CDR2 is SVGAGI in the germline V gene (reference sequence). This CDR3 contains 11 residues. In nucleotides, the CDR3 is TGTGCCAGCAGAGTCGTGGTAGGGTTCACCTTC. This encodes CASRVVVGFTF.

The genes are TRBV5-5 and TRBJ1-5, with 7 bases aligning to TRBD1. With V trimmed by 0 bases and J by 6 bases, 3 bases remained unmatched. Germline CDR1 reads SGHKS; CDR2 reads YYEKEE (reference sequence). This CDR3 is 14 amino acids long. In DNA form, the CDR3 reads TGTGCCAGCAGCTTGGACAGGGGCGGTCAGCCCCAGCATTTT. Translated, it gives CASSLDRGGQPQHF. The full variable domain, in which reference TRBV5-5 and TRBJ1-5 provide the parts outside the CDR3, is DAGVTQSPTHLIKTRGQQVTLRCSPISGHKSVSWYQQVLGQGPQFIFQYYEKEERGRGNFPDRFSARQFPNYSSELNVNALLLGDSALYLCASSLDRGGQPQHFGDGTRLSIL.

The V and J genes are TRBV11-2 and TRBJ2-5, with D perhaps matching TRBD2 (6 bases). This CDR3 has 14 amino acids. V was trimmed by 2 bases and J by 1 base, leaving 8 bases between them. The germline CDR1 and CDR2 sequences are SGHAT and FQNNGV. Here the CDR3 DNA reads TGTGCCAGCAGCTTACTAGCGTTCCAAGAGACCCAGTACTTC. Translation: CASSLLAFQETQYF.

The chain couples TRBV15 to TRBJ2-1; 9 nucleotides agree with TRBD2. The CDR3 covers 15 residues. V shed 1 base, J shed 4 bases, and the junction held 2 bases outside the gene matches. The germline V gene has CDR1 LNHNV and CDR2 YYDKDF (reference sequence). This chain's CDR3 is CATSRGLAVYNEQFF. CDR3 coding DNA: TGTGCCACCAGCAGAGGACTAGCGGTTTACAATGAGCAGTTCTTC.

This sequence joins TRBV6-5 and TRBJ1-1; 10 bases align to TRBD1. The germline gives CDR1 MNHEY, CDR2 SVGAGI. After removal of 4 bases from V and 6 bases from J, the junction contained 8 bases not matched to a gene. CDR3 length: 15 amino acids. The CDR3 region has the DNA TGTGCCAGCAGTTCCGACAGGGGGCTGAGGGCTGAAGCTTTCTTT. Translation gives CASSSDRGLRAEAFF.

The chain couples TRBV6-6 to TRBJ1-2, with D unclear. The CDR3 contains 11 residues. Germline-derived CDR1 and CDR2 are MNHNY and SVGAGI (reference sequence). The V and J ends lost 6 bases and 4 bases respectively, with 6 bases between them. The CDR3 loop is CASRNPYGYTF. The CDR3, as DNA: TGTGCCAGCAGAAACCCCTATGGCTACACCTTC.

This clone was detected only once. An end of the junction differs from the germline gene, which may be a read error. This chain joins TRBV7-7 and TRBJ2-7, with 11 bases fitting TRBD1. The CDR3 is made up of 14 amino acids. Germline loops: CDR1 SSHAT, CDR2 FNYEAQ (reference sequence). The CDR3 nucleotides are TGTGCTAGCAGCCCCGGGACAGGGGGATACGAGCAGTACTTC. Protein: CASSPGTGGYEQYF. Together with reference TRBV7-7 and TRBJ2-7, the CDR3 gives the full variable domain: GAGVSQSPRYKVTKRGQDVTLRCDPISSHATLYWYQQALGQGPEFLTYFNYEAQPDKSGLPSDRFSAERPEGSISTLTIQRTEQRDSAMYRCASSPGTGGYEQYFGPGTRLTVT.

By proportion, this clone is medium-sized (0.01 to 0.1%). The gene calls are TRBV4-1 and TRBJ1-1, with a tentative D call TRBD1 (5 bases). V was pared by 0 bases and J by 0 bases, with 8 bases between. CDR3 size: 15 residues. Germline V gives CDR1 MGHRA, CDR2 YSYEKL. CDR3 in amino acids: CASSQDDSLNTEAFF. Written as DNA, the CDR3 is TGCGCCAGCAGCCAAGATGACAGCTTGAACACTGAAGCTTTCTTT.